The rows below give T cell receptor delta chains drawn from one sample of a study of Vδ1+ human thymocytes. With CATT, TCRdb re-called clones from the multiplex PCR reads. The data contain 50,000 to 75,000 delta-chain clones, around 15% of them singletons. The sample taken for sequencing was Vdelta1+ gamma-delta thymocytes from the thymus. These receptors all come from a girl under three years old who had congenital heart surgery. The CDR3 runs from the conserved cysteine through the conserved F or W. D genes are given only for firm matches. Some rows have no size entry. The others give once, few or many, or a class for an expanded clone.

TRDV2,TRDJ1,TRDD3,once,TGTGCCTGTGACACCGGCGGGGGAACATGTACTGGGGGCCAAGCAAAGTACACCGATAAACTCATCTTT,CACDTGGGTCTGGQAKYTDKLIF
TRDV1,TRDJ1,NA,NA,TGTGCTCTTGGGGAACATTACACCGATAAACTCATCTTT,CALGEHYTDKLIF
TRDV1,TRDJ1,TRDD3,NA,TGTGCTCTTGGGGAACTAGGATCGCGGAGTACTGGGGGGCGAACCGATAAACTCATCTTT,CALGELGSRSTGGRTDKLIF
TRDV1,TRDJ1,TRDD3,few,TGTGCTCTTGGGGACAAGTCTTGGGGGATACGATACACCGATAAACTCATCTTT,CALGDKSWGIRYTDKLIF
TRDV2,TRDJ1,TRDD3,few,TGTGCCTGCCCCTGGGGGATACCCAACACCGATAAACTCATCTTT,CACPWGIPNTDKLIF
TRDV1,TRDJ1,TRDD2,few,TGTGCTCTTGGGGACTTCCTACTTGGTGGTGGCCACACCGATAAACTCATCTTT,CALGDFLLGGGHTDKLIF
TRDV1,TRDJ1,TRDD3,NA,TGTGCTCTTGGGGAACTAAACTTTCTGTACTGGGGGATACCGGATAAACTCATCTTT,CALGELNFLYWGIPDKLIF
TRDV1,TRDJ1,TRDD2,NA,TGTGCTCTTGGGGAACCGAGCTTCCTAGGCGGGGAGGGAGGCAAGTACACCGATAAACTCATCTTT,CALGEPSFLGGEGGKYTDKLIF
TRDV1,TRDJ1,TRDD3,few,TGTGCTCTTGGGGAATTGTCTTCCACCTTGGGATACGCAGGAGTCACCGATAAACTCATCTTT,CALGELSSTLGYAGVTDKLIF
TRDV1,TRDJ1,TRDD3,NA,TGTGCTCTTGGGCCGTGCCCCGCCGCCCTACTGGGGGACTACACCGATAAACTCATCTTT,CALGPCPAALLGDYTDKLIF
TRDV1,TRDJ1,TRDD3,NA,TGTGCTCTTGGGGAACTCTTCCCTTGGCTCGACTGGGGGCCGACGTACACCGATAAACTCATCTTT,CALGELFPWLDWGPTYTDKLIF
TRDV1,TRDJ1,TRDD3,few,TGTGCTCTTGGTGAGGGATCCGCGAACTGGGGGATACGGGCAAGCGATAAACTCATCTTT,CALGEGSANWGIRASDKLIF
TRDV1,TRDJ1,NA,few,TGTGCTCTTGGGGAACGCCATCCCCCGCTGGGGACACCGTACACCGATAAACTCATCTTT,CALGERHPPLGTPYTDKLIF
TRDV1,TRDJ1,TRDD3,few,TGTGCTCTTGGGGAGAGTTTCCTGCCTTGGGGATACCGCACCGATAAACTCATCTTT,CALGESFLPWGYRTDKLIF
TRDV1,TRDJ1,TRDD3,NA,TGTGCTCTTGGGGACCTCGATCGTCCTACAGGGGTACTGGGGGCCGACACCGATAAACTCATCTTT,CALGDLDRPTGVLGADTDKLIF
TRDV2,TRDJ1,TRDD3,few,TGTGCCTGTGACACCGATCAGATCCCCTTACTGGGGGATACCGGACTCCCGGGCACCGATAAACTCATCTTT,CACDTDQIPLLGDTGLPGTDKLIF
TRDV1,TRDJ1,NA,NA,TGTGCTCTTGGGGTTCAGTTATGGTTCCCCACCAGAAGCAACACCGATAAACTCATCTTT,CALGVQLWFPTRSNTDKLIF
TRAV29/DV5,TRDJ1,TRDD3,NA,TGTGCAGCAAACGTTGGGGGATATAAACTCATCTTT,CAANVGGYKLIF
TRDV1,TRDJ1,NA,few,TGTGCTCTTGGGAACGGGGACCGTACTGGGTACACCGATAAACTCATCTTT,CALGNGDRTGYTDKLIF
TRDV1,TRDJ1,NA,NA,TGTGCTCTTGGGGGCTCTTCCTACTTCGCGCTGGGGGATGCTCCGCGGTACACCGATAAACTCATCTTT,CALGGSSYFALGDAPRYTDKLIF
TRDV1,TRDJ1,TRDD3,few,TGTGCTCTTGGGGAGCGTCGACTTTCCTCCCTAGAACTGGGGGATACGGGGCGATACACCGATAAACTCATCTTT,CALGERRLSSLELGDTGRYTDKLIF
TRAV29/DV5,TRDJ1,TRDD3,once,TGTGCCGCCCAACTTCCTACTAAGAATGAACTGGGGGATACGCGGTATACCGATAAACTCATCTTT,CAAQLPTKNELGDTRYTDKLIF
TRDV1,TRDJ1,NA,few,TGTGCTCTTGGGGAACGCCGCACCGACTATTGGACCGATAAACTCATCTTT,CALGERRTDYWTDKLIF
TRDV1,TRDJ1,TRDD3,NA,TGTGCTCTTGGGAGTTACTGGGGGATAAAAGGGTACACCGATAAACTCATCTTT,CALGSYWGIKGYTDKLIF
TRDV1,TRDJ1,NA,NA,TGTGCTCTTGGGGAACGGAGGGTTTTGAAACTCATCTTT,CALGERRVLKLIF
TRDV1,TRDJ1,NA,few,TGTGCTCTTGGGGACCGCCCTGTGGACCCTCCTACCTCTATCCAGGGCCAGTACACCGATAAACTCATCTTT,CALGDRPVDPPTSIQGQYTDKLIF
TRDV1,TRDJ1,NA,few,TGTGCTCTTGGGGAACTCCCCTCCCCCACCGATAAACTCATCTTT,CALGELPSPTDKLIF
TRDV1,TRDJ1,TRDD3,few,TGTGCTCTTGGGGAACTCCACCTACTCCTTCTACTGGGGGATACGGGGTACACCGATAAACTCATCTTT,CALGELHLLLLLGDTGYTDKLIF
TRDV1,TRDJ1,TRDD3,NA,TGTGCTCTTGGGGAGCCTTTGAGGGGTGTATCTACTGGGGGATACGGTACCGATAAACTCATCTTT,CALGEPLRGVSTGGYGTDKLIF
TRDV1,TRDJ1,NA,few,TGTGCTCTTGGGGAAAGCGCTGTTTCCTACGCCCCGGGGGAGTATAAACTCATCTTT,CALGESAVSYAPGEYKLIF
TRDV1,TRDJ1,TRDD3,NA,TGTGCTCTTGGGGTCCATTCCTACGTGGCCATACTGGGGGATACGCCGGCCGATAAACTCATCTTT,CALGVHSYVAILGDTPADKLIF
TRDV2,TRDJ1,NA,many,TGTGCCTGTGACACCCGGACCTCCACTGGAACGTACACCGATAAACTCATCTTT,CACDTRTSTGTYTDKLIF
TRDV1,TRDJ1,TRDD3,NA,TGTGCTCTTGGGGGCGCCGGTTGGGGGATCTCTTACACCGATAAACTCATCTTT,CALGGAGWGISYTDKLIF
TRDV1,TRDJ1,TRDD3,NA,TGTGCTCTTGGGGAACTGGACTACGCTGGGGGATACCCCGATAAACTCATCTTT,CALGELDYAGGYPDKLIF
TRDV1,TRDJ1,NA,NA,TGTGCTCTTGGGGAACTCCGCTCCCCTGGGGCCCCTGGGAGCACCGATAAACTCATCTTT,CALGELRSPGAPGSTDKLIF